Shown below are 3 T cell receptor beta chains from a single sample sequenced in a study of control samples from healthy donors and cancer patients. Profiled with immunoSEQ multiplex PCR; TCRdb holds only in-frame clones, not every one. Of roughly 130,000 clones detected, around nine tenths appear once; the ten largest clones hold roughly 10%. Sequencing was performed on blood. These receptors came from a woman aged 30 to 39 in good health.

CDR3 DNA: TGCGCCAGCAGCTTGGCCGGGGCCTCAGACTACGAGCAGTACTTC. Translated, it gives CASSLAGASDYEQYF. The gene calls are TRBV5-1 and TRBJ2-7; possibly TRBD1 or TRBD2 for D (5 bases each). CDR1 and CDR2 from the germline V gene are SGHRS and YFSETQ. The ends were cut back, 0 bases at V and 3 bases at J, with 13 bases in the middle. The CDR3 runs 15 residues.

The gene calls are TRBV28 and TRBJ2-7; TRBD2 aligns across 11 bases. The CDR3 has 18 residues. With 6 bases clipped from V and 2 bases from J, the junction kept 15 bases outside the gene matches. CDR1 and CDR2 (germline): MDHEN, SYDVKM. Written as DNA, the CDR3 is TGTGCCAGCAGGGCTATGGCGGGACTAGCGGCCCTCACCTACGAGCAGTACTTC. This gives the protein CASRAMAGLAALTYEQYF. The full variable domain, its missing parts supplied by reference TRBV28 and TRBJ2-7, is DVKVTQSSRYLVKRTGEKVFLECVQDMDHENMFWYRQDPGLGLRLIYFSYDVKMKEKGDIPEGYSVSREKKERFSLILESASTNQTSMYLCASRAMAGLAALTYEQYFGPGTRLTVT.

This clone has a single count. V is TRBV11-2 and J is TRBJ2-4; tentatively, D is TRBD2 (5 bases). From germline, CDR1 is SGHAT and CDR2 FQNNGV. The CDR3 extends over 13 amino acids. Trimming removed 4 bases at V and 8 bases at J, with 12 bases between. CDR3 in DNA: TGTGCCAGCAGCTCAACATGGCGGGACATTCAGTACTTC. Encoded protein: CASSSTWRDIQYF.